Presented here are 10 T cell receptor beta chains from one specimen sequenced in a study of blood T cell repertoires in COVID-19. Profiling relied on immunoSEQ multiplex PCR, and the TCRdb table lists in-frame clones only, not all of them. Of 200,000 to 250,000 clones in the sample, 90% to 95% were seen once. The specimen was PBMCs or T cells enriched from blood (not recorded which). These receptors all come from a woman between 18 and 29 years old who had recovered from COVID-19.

The CDR3 DNA reads as TGTGCCAGCAGCCCCTCGGGGGGGACTAGCAACGAGCAGTACTTC. Its protein product is CASSPSGGTSNEQYF. The chain recombines TRBV9 with TRBJ2-7; TRBD2 matches at 9 bases. The length of the CDR3 is 15 residues. Trimming removed 4 bases from V and 5 bases from J; junction bases left unmatched: 10. Germline V gene sequence: CDR1 SGDLS, CDR2 YYNGEE.

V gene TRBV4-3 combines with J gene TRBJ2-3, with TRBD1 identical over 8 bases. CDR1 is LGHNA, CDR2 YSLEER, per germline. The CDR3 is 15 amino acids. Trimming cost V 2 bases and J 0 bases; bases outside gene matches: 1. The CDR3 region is CASSQQGASTDTQYF. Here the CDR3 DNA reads TGCGCCAGCAGCCAACAGGGGGCGAGCACAGATACGCAGTATTTT.

The CDR3 nucleotides are TGTGCCAGCAGCCCATCACGAGGGGGCCGGTTTGGAGATACGCAGTATTTT. As protein: CASSPSRGGRFGDTQYF. The chain is built from TRBV7-8 and TRBJ2-3; TRBD1 aligns across 7 bases. There are 17 residues in the CDR3. The germline gives CDR1 SGHVS, CDR2 FQNEAQ. V was clipped by 5 bases and J by 5 bases; unmatched bases: 16.

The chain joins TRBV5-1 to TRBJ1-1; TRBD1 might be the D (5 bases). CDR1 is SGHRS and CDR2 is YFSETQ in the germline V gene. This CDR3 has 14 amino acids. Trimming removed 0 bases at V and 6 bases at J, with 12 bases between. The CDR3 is CASSLALGESEAFF. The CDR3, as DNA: TGCGCCAGCAGCTTGGCCCTAGGGGAATCTGAAGCTTTCTTT.

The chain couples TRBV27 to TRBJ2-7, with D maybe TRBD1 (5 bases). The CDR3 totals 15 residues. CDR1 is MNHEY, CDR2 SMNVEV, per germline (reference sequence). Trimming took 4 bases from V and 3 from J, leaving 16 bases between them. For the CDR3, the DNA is TGTGCCAGCAGTTCCAGTCTGAAGGGGCTCTACGAGCAGTACTTC. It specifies CASSSSLKGLYEQYF.

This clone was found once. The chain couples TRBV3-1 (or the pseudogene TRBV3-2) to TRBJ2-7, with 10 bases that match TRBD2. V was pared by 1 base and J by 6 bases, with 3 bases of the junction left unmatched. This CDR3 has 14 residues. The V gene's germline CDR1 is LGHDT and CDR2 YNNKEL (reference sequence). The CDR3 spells CASSQGLAGAEQYF. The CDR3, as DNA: TGTGCCAGCAGCCAAGGGCTAGCGGGAGCCGAGCAGTACTTC.

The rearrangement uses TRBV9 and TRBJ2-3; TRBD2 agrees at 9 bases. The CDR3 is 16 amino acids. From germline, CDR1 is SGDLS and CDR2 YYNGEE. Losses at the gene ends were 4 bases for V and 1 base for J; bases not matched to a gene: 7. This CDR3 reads CASSPRAGGGTDTQYF. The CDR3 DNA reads TGTGCCAGCAGCCCCCGAGCGGGGGGCGGCACAGATACGCAGTATTTT.

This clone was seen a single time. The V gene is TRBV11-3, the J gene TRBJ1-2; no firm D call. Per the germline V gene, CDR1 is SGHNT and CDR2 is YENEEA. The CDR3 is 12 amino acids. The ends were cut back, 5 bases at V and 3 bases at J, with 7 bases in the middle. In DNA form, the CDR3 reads TGTGCCAGCAGCCCCTCGGACTATGGCTACACCTTC. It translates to CASSPSDYGYTF.

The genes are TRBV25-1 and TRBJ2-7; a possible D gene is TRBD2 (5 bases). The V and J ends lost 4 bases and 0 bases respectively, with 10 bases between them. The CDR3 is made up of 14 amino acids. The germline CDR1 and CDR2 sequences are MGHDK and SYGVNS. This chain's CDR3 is CASSVEVSSYEQYF. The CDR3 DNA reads TGTGCCAGCAGTGTGGAGGTGAGCTCCTACGAGCAGTACTTC.

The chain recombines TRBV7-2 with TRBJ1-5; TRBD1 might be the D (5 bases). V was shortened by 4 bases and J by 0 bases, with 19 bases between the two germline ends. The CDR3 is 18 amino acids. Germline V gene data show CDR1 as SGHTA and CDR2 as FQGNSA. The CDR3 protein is CASSSAGHFSYSNQPQHF. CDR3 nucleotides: TGTGCCAGCAGCTCCGCCGGACATTTTTCGTATAGCAATCAGCCCCAGCATTTT.